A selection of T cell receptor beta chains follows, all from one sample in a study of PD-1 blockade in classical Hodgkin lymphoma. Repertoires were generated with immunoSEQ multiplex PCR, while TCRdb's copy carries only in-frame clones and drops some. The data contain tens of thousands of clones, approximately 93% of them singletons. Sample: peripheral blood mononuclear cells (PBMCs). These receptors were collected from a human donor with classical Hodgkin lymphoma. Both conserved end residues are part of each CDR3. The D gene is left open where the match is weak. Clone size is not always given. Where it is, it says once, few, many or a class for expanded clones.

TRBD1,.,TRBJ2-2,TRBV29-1,CSGDRGTGELFF,TGCAGCGGGGACAGGGGGACCGGGGAGCTGTTTTTT
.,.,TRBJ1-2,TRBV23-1,CASSQGRKANYGYTF,TGCGCCAGCAGTCAGGGACGTAAAGCTAACTATGGCTACACCTTC
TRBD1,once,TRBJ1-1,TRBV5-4,CASSLEQGAGTEAFF,TGTGCCAGCAGCTTGGAACAGGGGGCCGGCACTGAAGCTTTCTTT
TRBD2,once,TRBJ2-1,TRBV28,CASRRGGGYNEQFF,TGTGCCAGCAGACGTGGGGGGGGCTACAATGAGCAGTTCTTC
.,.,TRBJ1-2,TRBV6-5,CASSYSRRDNYGYTF,TGTGCCAGCAGTTACTCGAGACGGGACAACTATGGCTACACCTTC
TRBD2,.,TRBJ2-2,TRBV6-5,CASSLGLAGTGELFF,TGTGCCAGCAGCTTAGGACTAGCGGGAACCGGGGAGCTGTTTTTT
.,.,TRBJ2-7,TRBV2,CASSPPFDRSRGFYEQYF,TGTGCCAGCAGTCCACCGTTCGACAGGTCTCGGGGGTTTTACGAGCAGTACTTC
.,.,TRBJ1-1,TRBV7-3,CASSPGPGNTEAFF,TGTGCCAGCAGCCCAGGACCTGGGAACACTGAAGCTTTCTTT
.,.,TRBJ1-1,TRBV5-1,CASSVDFGTEAFF,TGCGCCAGCAGCGTGGACTTTGGCACTGAAGCTTTCTTT
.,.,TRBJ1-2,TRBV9,CASSVVSHYGYTF,TGTGCCAGCAGCGTAGTCTCGCACTATGGCTACACCTTC
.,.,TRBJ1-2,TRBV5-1,CASSLADSSALYGYTF,TGCGCCAGCAGCTTGGCCGACAGTTCAGCCCTCTATGGCTACACCTTC
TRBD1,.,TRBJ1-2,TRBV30,CAWSARGRPNYGYTF,TGTGCCTGGAGTGCCAGGGGGCGGCCTAACTATGGCTACACCTTC
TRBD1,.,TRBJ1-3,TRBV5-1,CASSSIPGQRSGNTIYF,TGCGCCAGCAGCTCGATTCCGGGACAGCGCTCTGGAAACACCATATATTTT
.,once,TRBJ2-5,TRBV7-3,CASSEGRQETQYF,TGTGCCAGCAGTGAGGGTCGCCAAGAGACCCAGTACTTC
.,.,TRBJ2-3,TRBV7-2,CASSLEGPTNPDTQYF,TGTGCCAGCAGCTTAGAGGGACCAACGAATCCCGATACGCAGTATTTT
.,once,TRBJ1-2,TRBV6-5,CASSYAVNYGYTF,TGTGCCAGCAGTTACGCAGTTAACTATGGCTACACCTTC
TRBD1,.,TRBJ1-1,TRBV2,CASRAGTGGWTEAFF,TGTGCCAGCAGGGCCGGGACAGGGGGCTGGACTGAAGCTTTCTTT
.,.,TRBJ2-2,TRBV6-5,CASITRTGELFF,TGTGCCAGCATTACTAGGACCGGGGAGCTGTTTTTT
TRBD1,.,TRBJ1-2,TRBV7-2,CASSTGQGYYGYTF,TGTGCCAGCAGCACCGGACAGGGCTACTATGGCTACACCTTC
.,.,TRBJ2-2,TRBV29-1,CSVHGTTNTGELFF,TGCAGCGTTCACGGGACAACGAACACCGGGGAGCTGTTTTTT
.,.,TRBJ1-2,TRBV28,CASSVATVYGYTF,TGTGCCAGCAGCGTGGCCACAGTCTATGGCTACACCTTC
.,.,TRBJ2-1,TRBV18,CASSPYQGPYNEQFF,TGTGCCAGCTCACCATACCAGGGGCCCTACAATGAGCAGTTCTTC
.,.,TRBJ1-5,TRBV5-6,CASSLYRQADNQPQHF,TGTGCCAGCAGCTTGTATAGGCAGGCTGACAATCAGCCCCAGCATTTT
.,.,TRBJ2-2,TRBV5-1,CASSLDPGELFF,TGCGCCAGCAGCTTGGATCCCGGGGAGCTGTTTTTT
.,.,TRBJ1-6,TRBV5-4,CASSREGEAPPLHF,TGTGCCAGCAGTCGTGAGGGGGAAGCGCCACCCCTCCACTTT
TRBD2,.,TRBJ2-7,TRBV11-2,CASTLGGTGGSYEQYF,TGTGCCAGCACCCTTGGTGGGACGGGGGGGTCCTACGAGCAGTACTTC
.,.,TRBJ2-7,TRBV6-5,CASSYMGIYNEQYF,TGTGCCAGCAGTTACATGGGGATTTACAACGAGCAGTACTTC
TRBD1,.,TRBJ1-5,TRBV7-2,CASSLYGQDNQPQHF,TGTGCCAGCAGCTTATACGGACAGGACAATCAGCCCCAGCATTTT
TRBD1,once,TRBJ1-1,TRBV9,CASSAEPQGTNTEAFF,TGTGCCAGCAGCGCCGAGCCACAGGGGACGAACACTGAAGCTTTCTTT
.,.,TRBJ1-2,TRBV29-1,CSVEDASQGTQHKGNYGYTF,TGCAGCGTTGAAGATGCATCCCAGGGGACACAACACAAGGGGAACTATGGCTACACCTTC
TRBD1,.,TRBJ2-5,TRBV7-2,CASTSFGTGEETQYF,TGTGCCAGCACCAGCTTCGGGACAGGCGAAGAGACCCAGTACTTC
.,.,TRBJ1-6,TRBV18,CASSPPKTSHSPLHF,TGTGCCAGCTCACCACCGAAGACGAGTCATTCACCCCTCCACTTT
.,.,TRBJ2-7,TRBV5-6,CASTQPHHAYEQYF,TGTGCCAGCACACAGCCCCACCATGCCTACGAGCAGTACTTC
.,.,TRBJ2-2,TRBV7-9,CASNIQGTGELFF,TGTGCCAGCAACATACAGGGTACCGGGGAGCTGTTTTTT
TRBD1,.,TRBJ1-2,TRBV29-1,CSVEKWRQGAGYTF,TGCAGCGTTGAAAAGTGGCGACAGGGGGCTGGCTACACCTTC
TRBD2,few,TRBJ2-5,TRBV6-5,CASSYGLAGGQETQYF,TGTGCCAGCAGTTATGGACTAGCGGGGGGGCAAGAGACCCAGTACTTC
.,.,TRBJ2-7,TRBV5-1,CASSLDTGNYEQYF,TGCGCCAGCAGCTTGGATACAGGGAACTACGAGCAGTACTTC
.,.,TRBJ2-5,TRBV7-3,CASSSSGVLQETQYF,TGTGCCAGCAGCTCCTCGGGGGTCCTCCAAGAGACCCAGTACTTC
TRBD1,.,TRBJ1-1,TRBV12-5,CASGLTGTGWTEAFF,TGTGCTAGTGGTCTTACCGGGACAGGGTGGACTGAAGCTTTCTTT
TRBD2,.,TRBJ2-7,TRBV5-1,CASSAGTSGTVYEQYF,TGCGCCAGCAGCGCCGGGACTAGCGGGACCGTCTACGAGCAGTACTTC
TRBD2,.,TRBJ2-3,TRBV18,CASSPLSLAGNTDTQYF,TGTGCCAGCTCACCACTCTCCCTAGCGGGCAACACAGATACGCAGTATTTT
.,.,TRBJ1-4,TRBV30,CAWSPQEGEKLFF,TGTGCCTGGAGTCCCCAGGAAGGTGAAAAACTGTTTTTT
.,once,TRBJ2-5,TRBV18,CASSPRGQETQYF,TGTGCCAGCTCACCAAGGGGGCAAGAGACCCAGTACTTC
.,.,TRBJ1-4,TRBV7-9,CASSSGVKTNEKLFF,TGTGCCAGCAGCTCAGGGGTTAAGACTAATGAAAAACTGTTTTTT
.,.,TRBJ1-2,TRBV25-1,CASREDTGYGYTF,TGTGCCAGCAGGGAGGATACAGGCTATGGCTACACCTTC
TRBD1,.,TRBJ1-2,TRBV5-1,CASSIWTGGNHGYTF,TGCGCCAGCAGCATCTGGACAGGGGGAAACCATGGCTACACCTTC
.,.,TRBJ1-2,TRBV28,CASSSQGGRNYGYTF,TGTGCCAGCAGTTCACAGGGAGGGAGGAACTATGGCTACACCTTC
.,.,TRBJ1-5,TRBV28,CASSGRQTNQPQHF,TGTGCCAGCAGCGGGCGGCAGACCAATCAGCCCCAGCATTTT
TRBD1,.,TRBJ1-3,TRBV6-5,CASRRTGEHTIYF,TGTGCCAGCAGGAGGACAGGGGAACACACCATATATTTT
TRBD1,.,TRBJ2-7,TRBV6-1,CASSPTGVHSYEQYF,TGTGCCAGCAGTCCTACAGGGGTCCACTCCTACGAGCAGTACTTC
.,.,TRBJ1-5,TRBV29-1,CPLGCREPQHF,TGCCCCTTGGGGTGTAGGGAGCCCCAGCATTTT
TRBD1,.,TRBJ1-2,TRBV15,CATSGTRTGGYGYTF,TGTGCCACCAGCGGAACCCGGACAGGGGGCTATGGCTACACCTTC
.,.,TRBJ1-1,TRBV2,CASNPWGGEAFF,TGTGCCAGCAATCCCTGGGGCGGAGAAGCTTTCTTT
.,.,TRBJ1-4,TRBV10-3,CAISAGGARGEKLFF,TGTGCCATCAGTGCTGGCGGGGCAAGGGGTGAAAAACTGTTTTTT
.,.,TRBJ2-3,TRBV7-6,CASSPRIGGTYTDTQYF,TGTGCCAGCAGCCCCCGCATTGGGGGGACCTACACAGATACGCAGTATTTT
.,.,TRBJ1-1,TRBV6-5,CASSYSKGSITEAFF,TGTGCCAGCAGTTACTCGAAAGGCTCCATCACTGAAGCTTTCTTT
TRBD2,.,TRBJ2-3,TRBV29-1,CSGWGGNTDTQYF,TGCAGCGGTTGGGGGGGAAACACAGATACGCAGTATTTT
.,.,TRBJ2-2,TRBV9,CASSVGGVLPGELFF,TGTGCCAGCAGCGTAGGGGGGGTCCTCCCAGGGGAGCTGTTTTTT
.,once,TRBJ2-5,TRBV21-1,CAIPARGQGETQYF,TGTGCCATCCCAGCGAGGGGCCAGGGAGAGACCCAGTACTTC